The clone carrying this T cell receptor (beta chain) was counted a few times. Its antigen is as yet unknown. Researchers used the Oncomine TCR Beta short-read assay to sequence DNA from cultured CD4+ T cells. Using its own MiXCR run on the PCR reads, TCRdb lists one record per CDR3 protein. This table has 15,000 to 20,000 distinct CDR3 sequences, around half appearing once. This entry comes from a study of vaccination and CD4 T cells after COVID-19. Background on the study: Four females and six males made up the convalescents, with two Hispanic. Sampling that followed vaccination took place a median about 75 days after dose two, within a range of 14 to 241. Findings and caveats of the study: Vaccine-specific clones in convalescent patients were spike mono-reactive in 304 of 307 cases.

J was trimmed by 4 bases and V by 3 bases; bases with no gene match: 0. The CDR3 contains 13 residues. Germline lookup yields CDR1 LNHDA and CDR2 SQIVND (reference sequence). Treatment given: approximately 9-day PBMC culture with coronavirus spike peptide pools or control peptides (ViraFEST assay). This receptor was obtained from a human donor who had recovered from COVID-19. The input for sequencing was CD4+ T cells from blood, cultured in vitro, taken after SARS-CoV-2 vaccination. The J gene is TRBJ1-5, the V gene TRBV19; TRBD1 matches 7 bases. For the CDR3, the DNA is TGTGCCAGTAGTATGGGACAGAATCAGCCCCAGCATTTT. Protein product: CASSMGQNQPQHF.